The source of this TCR beta chain is a study of identical twins. The CDR3 loop spans 15 amino acids. Trimming left V 2 bases short and J 5 bases short, with 14 bases between. TCRdb reprocessed the 5' RACE reads via MiXCR and lists one record per CDR3 protein. The sample contains 200,000 to 250,000 distinct CDR3 sequences, 7.5% of which appear only once. These same data were also listed under a study on yellow fever vaccine responses in identical twins.

This sequence joins TRBV12-3 or TRBV12-4 and TRBJ2-3; tentative D call: TRBD2 (5 bases). The source of this sequence is a woman between 18 and 30 years old in good health. Source material: CD8+ T cells sorted from blood. The CDR3, as DNA: TGTGCCAGCAGTTTATACGGGAACGGAATAGATACGCAGTATTTT. As protein: CASSLYGNGIDTQYF.